This TCR beta chain was captured in a study of early T cells in non-severe SARS-CoV-2 infection. Study in general: Chains were not paired, and sequencing was done on bulk RNA from unsorted whole blood.

V lost 6 bases and J lost 0, with 14 bases in between. Germline CDR1 reads LGHNT; CDR2 reads FRNRAP. The CDR3 length is 15 residues. As concerns this clonotype: The antigen is unknown.

Study conclusions and caveats: VDJdb-based matching was biased toward anti-spike CD8 responses and missed private and CD4 specificities.

Individual cDNA molecules were tagged with unique molecular identifiers. One entry per CDR3 protein, called by TCRdb with MiXCR from the 5' RACE reads. The sample comprises about 83,000 distinct CDR3 sequences, around an eighth of which are singletons, and 6.5% rests with the top ten. Material: whole blood. This TCR derives from an adult who was a healthcare worker with PCR-confirmed SARS-CoV-2 infection or an uninfected control (not recorded which). The chain uses TRBV12-5 and TRBJ2-5, with D possibly being TRBD1 (5 bases). CDR3: CASGFYGAHQETQYF. The CDR3, as DNA: TGTGCTAGTGGATTCTATGGGGCGCACCAAGAGACCCAGTACTTC.